A selection of T cell receptor beta chains follows, all from one sample in a study of OX40 agonist ivuxolimab in advanced cancers. Generated by immunoSEQ multiplex PCR, the TCRdb table keeps only in-frame clones and is missing some. Of around 60,000 clones listed, around 79% are singletons. The sequencing here drew on CD4+ or CD8+ T cells sorted from blood, taken in a trial of the OX40 agonist ivuxolimab. These receptors were obtained from an adult with an advanced solid tumor such as melanoma, head and neck, liver or kidney cancer. Both conserved end residues are part of each CDR3. The order of the fields is V gene, D gene, J gene, clone size, CDR3 protein, CDR3 DNA. A D gene is named only where the DNA matches it firmly. Not every row has a clone size; where given, it reads once, few, many or a size class.

TRBV2	TRBD1	TRBJ2-7	NA	CASSELRPYRGHLMQYF	TGTGCCAGCAGTGAACTTCGCCCGTACAGGGGGCACCTGATGCAGTACTTC
TRBV4-2	TRBD2	TRBJ2-1	NA	CASSLGPTSGAYNEQFF	TGTGCCAGCAGCCTCGGTCCTACAAGCGGGGCCTACAATGAGCAGTTCTTC
TRBV30	TRBD1	TRBJ1-4	NA	CAWSSTGGSNEKLFF	TGTGCCTGGAGTTCGACAGGGGGAAGTAATGAAAAACTGTTTTTT
TRBV29-1	NA	TRBJ1-6	few	CSVAEGRGNSPLHF	TGCAGCGTTGCCGAGGGCAGGGGTAATTCACCCCTCCACTTT
TRBV4-1	NA	TRBJ1-4	few	CASSQARGRGGISTNEKLFF	TGCGCCAGCAGCCAAGCACGGGGACGGGGAGGGATATCAACTAATGAAAAACTGTTTTTT
TRBV27	TRBD2	TRBJ2-1	NA	CASSLRGTSGLEQFF	TGTGCCAGCAGCCTAAGGGGGACTAGCGGCCTCGAGCAGTTCTTC
TRBV30	TRBD1	TRBJ1-4	NA	CAWSRQGVYGNEKLFF	TGTGCCTGGAGTCGCCAGGGGGTCTACGGTAATGAAAAACTGTTTTTT
TRBV7-8	NA	TRBJ2-7	few	CASSLTGTTYEQYF	TGTGCCAGCAGCTTAACGGGGACCACCTACGAGCAGTACTTC
TRBV10-3	NA	TRBJ1-3	NA	CAISGGRNTIYF	TGTGCCATCAGTGGGGGGAGAAACACCATATATTTT
TRBV9	TRBD1	TRBJ2-5	NA	CASSVRDREQETQYF	TGTGCCAGCAGCGTACGGGACAGGGAACAAGAGACCCAGTACTTC
TRBV6-6	TRBD1	TRBJ1-1	NA	CASSTGVVTEAFF	TGTGCCAGCAGTACAGGGGTCGTCACTGAAGCTTTCTTT
TRBV28	TRBD1	TRBJ2-5	NA	CASSRDRQETQYF	TGTGCCAGCAGTAGGGACAGGCAAGAGACCCAGTACTTC
TRBV29-1	NA	TRBJ2-5	NA	CSVCDTQETQYF	TGCAGCGTTTGCGACACACAAGAGACCCAGTACTTC
TRBV19	TRBD1	TRBJ1-1	NA	CASSIDRGTEAFF	TGTGCCAGTAGCATTGACAGGGGCACTGAAGCTTTCTTT
TRBV13	NA	TRBJ1-1	NA	CASSLELRGTEAFF	TGTGCCAGCAGCTTAGAACTAAGGGGGACTGAAGCTTTCTTT
TRBV5-6	NA	TRBJ2-1	NA	CASSLPQGIGGSSYNEQFF	TGTGCCAGCAGCTTGCCACAGGGTATCGGCGGGAGCTCCTACAATGAGCAGTTCTTC
TRBV4-1	TRBD1	TRBJ1-6	NA	CASSQGTLGQGASSPLHF	TGCGCCAGCAGCCAAGGGACTCTCGGACAGGGGGCCAGTTCACCCCTCCACTTT
TRBV2	NA	TRBJ1-2	NA	CASSDSNYGYTF	TGTGCCAGCAGTGACAGCAACTATGGCTACACCTTC
TRBV30	TRBD2	TRBJ2-2	NA	CAWSWREGGELFF	TGTGCCTGGAGTTGGAGGGAGGGCGGGGAGCTGTTTTTT
TRBV5-1	NA	TRBJ2-7	few	CASSLGGGSYEQYF	TGCGCCAGCAGCTTGGGAGGGGGGTCTTACGAGCAGTACTTC
TRBV7-6	NA	TRBJ2-7	NA	CASSLTRESYEQYF	TGTGCCAGCAGCTTGACGCGAGAAAGCTACGAGCAGTACTTC
TRBV4-2	NA	TRBJ2-1	NA	CASSQRSGSYYNEQFF	TGTGCCAGCAGCCAAAGGTCCGGGAGTTACTACAATGAGCAGTTCTTC